This TCR beta chain was recovered during a study of T cells in Graves' hyperthyroidism and ophthalmopathy. Template material for amplifying TCR beta CDR3 regions consisted of RNA transcripts. RT-PCR in the first round (using the HTBI primer set) targeted the TCR CDR3. MiXCR, run by TCRdb on the multiplex PCR reads, gives a single entry per CDR3 protein. The repertoire holds roughly 500,000 distinct CDR3 sequences, 40% to 50% seen once, with about 45% in the top ten. The CDR3 runs to 15 residues. Germline V gene sequence: CDR1 LNHDA, CDR2 SQIVND (reference sequence). The V end was cut by 3 bases, the J end by 1 base, with 12 bases between. Lactation, pregnancy, other autoimmune disease or uncontrolled infection led to exclusion of patients.

Sequenced: peripheral blood or thyroid tissue (not recorded which). This chain connects TRBV19 to TRBJ1-1; D may be TRBD1 (6 bases). This TCR derives from an adult woman with Graves' disease, either hyperthyroidism or ophthalmopathy (not recorded which). This CDR3 reads CASSIWGQTNTEAFF. CDR3 nucleotides: TGTGCCAGTAGTATCTGGGGGCAGACGAACACTGAAGCTTTCTTT.